The source of this T cell receptor beta chain is a study of T cells in Graves' hyperthyroidism and ophthalmopathy. Amplification of TCR beta CDR3 regions used RNA as the template. First-round RT-PCR with HTBI primers amplified the TCR CDR3 region. Using its own MiXCR run on the multiplex PCR reads, TCRdb lists one record per CDR3 protein. This sample carries around 260,000 distinct CDR3 sequences, around a quarter of them seen once, and the ten largest clones take 20% to 30%. This clonotype has at least ten counts. No antigen is known for it. Diagnoses rested on clinical symptoms, serum thyroxine and TRAb, thyroid ultrasound and orbital computed tomography. The CDR3 is made up of 14 amino acids. The V segment lost 7 bases and the J segment 0 bases; nucleotides outside the gene matches: 3. Study conclusions and caveats: In the blood, most expanded thyroid clonotypes above 0.001 appeared as well.

The receptor's source is a man between 40 and 49 years old with Graves' hyperthyroidism that later progressed to Graves' ophthalmopathy. Specimen: blood. The chain recombines TRBV12-3 or TRBV12-4 with TRBJ1-5; 7 bases are shared with TRBD1. The CDR3 DNA follows: TGTGCCAGCACTGGGACAGTTAGCAATCAGCCCCAGCATTTT. This translates into CASTGTVSNQPQHF.